What follows are 10 T cell receptor beta chains derived from one specimen sequenced in a study of T cells in Graves' hyperthyroidism and ophthalmopathy. RNA transcripts gave rise to amplified TCR beta CDR3 regions. First-round RT-PCR targeting the TCR CDR3 was performed with the HTBI primer set. TCRdb independently ran MiXCR on the multiplex PCR reads; one entry per CDR3 protein. Among roughly 580,000 distinct CDR3 sequences listed, approximately 15% were seen once. Sequencing was performed on blood. Receptors originate from a woman in her twenties or thirties with Graves' hyperthyroidism that later progressed to Graves' ophthalmopathy.

A few counts support this clonotype. V gene TRBV19 combines with J gene TRBJ1-5, with D unclear. The CDR3 spans 15 residues. V lost 4 bases, J lost 0 bases, and 10 bases lay in between. Germline-derived CDR1 and CDR2 are LNHDA and SQIVND (reference sequence). CDR3 residues: CASSTSAGSNQPQHF. CDR3 nucleotide sequence: TGTGCCAGTAGTACCTCCGCCGGTAGCAATCAGCCCCAGCATTTT.

This clonotype was detected a few times. The chain employs TRBV7-3 and TRBJ1-1; 8 bases fit TRBD1. Germline loops: CDR1 SGHTA, CDR2 FQGTGA. Germline trimming cut 1 base from V and 0 bases from J; bases unmatched to any gene: 13. CDR3 size: 19 residues. The CDR3 nucleotides read TGTGCCAGCAGCTTAAACCCAACAGGGGGAGGGATCATGAACACTGAAGCTTTCTTT. Its protein product is CASSLNPTGGGIMNTEAFF. Based on the CDR3 plus reference TRBV7-3 and TRBJ1-1, the full variable domain is GAGVSQTPSNKVTEKGKYVELRCDPISGHTALYWYRQSLGQGPEFLIYFQGTGAADDSGLPNDRFFAVRPEGSVSTLKIQRTERGDSAVYLCASSLNPTGGGIMNTEAFFGQGTRLTVV.

With respect to this clonotype: Being one base from a much bigger clone, this may be a read error. The chain has TRBV24-1 and TRBJ1-1, with TRBD1 matching over 7 bases. CDR3 length: 16 residues. Germline V gene lookup returns CDR1 KGHDR and CDR2 SFDVKD. Germline trimming cut 2 bases from V and 7 bases from J; bases unmatched to any gene: 12. The CDR3 DNA sequence: TGTGCCACCAGTGATTCCGGAACAGGGGCGGGCATTGAAGCTTTCTTT. Protein sequence: CATSDSGTGAGIEAFF.

Many counts were recorded for this clonotype. The chain carries TRBV4-1 and TRBJ2-7, with 8 nucleotides matching TRBD2. The CDR3 is 14 amino acids. V lost 2 bases to trimming and J lost 6 bases; unmatched junction nucleotides: 6. The germline CDR1 and CDR2 sequences are MGHRA and YSYEKL. CDR3 region: CASSQPGGGVEQYF. The CDR3 DNA follows: TGCGCCAGCAGCCAACCCGGGGGGGGAGTCGAGCAGTACTTC.

Ten or more counts support this clonotype. The CDR3 spells CASSYLDRGPYNEQFF. The DNA for the CDR3 is TGTGCCAGCAGTTACCTAGACAGGGGGCCCTACAATGAGCAGTTCTTC. V usage is TRBV6-2 or TRBV6-3 and J usage is TRBJ2-1; 10 bases line up with TRBD1. CDR1 and CDR2 (germline): MNHEY, SVGEGT. The V segment lost 2 bases and the J segment 2 bases; nucleotides outside the gene matches: 3. The CDR3 contains 16 residues.

The sample holds many counts of this clonotype. This chain connects TRBV20-1 to TRBJ2-4; 9 bases match TRBD2. V was pared by 6 bases and J by 0 bases, with 9 bases of the junction left unmatched. Germline loops: CDR1 DFQATT, CDR2 SNEGSKA (reference sequence). This CDR3 region has 16 residues. CDR3 region: CSARGGGEVAKNIQYF. CDR3 nucleotides: TGCAGTGCCCGAGGCGGGGGGGAAGTAGCCAAAAACATTCAGTACTTC.

This clonotype occurred many times. The rearrangement links TRBV6-1 to TRBJ2-1; D is unclear. The germline V and J ends were trimmed by 6 bases and 6 bases, with 6 bases remaining between them. The germline gives CDR1 MNHNS, CDR2 SASEGT. The CDR3 covers 11 residues. The CDR3 DNA follows: TGTGCCAGCAGAATAGGCAATGAGCAGTTCTTC. Amino acids: CASRIGNEQFF.

The chain couples TRBV7-9 to TRBJ2-3; no firm D call. Germline CDR1 reads SEHNR; CDR2 reads FQNEAQ (reference sequence). The CDR3 is 13 residues long. Trimming pared 1 base from V and 5 bases from J, leaving 7 bases between. The CDR3 sequence is CASSLEAVDTQYF. DNA for the CDR3: TGTGCCAGCAGCTTAGAGGCGGTAGATACGCAGTATTTT.

V gene TRBV2 combines with J gene TRBJ2-4; 11 positions agree with TRBD2. The V gene end was trimmed by 0 bases and the J gene end by 1 base; junction bases not matched to a gene: 11. CDR1 and CDR2 from the germline V gene are SNHLY and FYNNEI. The CDR3 is made up of 20 amino acids. In DNA, the CDR3 is TGTGCCAGCAGTGAAGCCGCGGCTAGCGGGGGGAAGGCGGCCAAAAACATTCAGTACTTC. This gives the protein CASSEAAASGGKAAKNIQYF.

The rearrangement joins TRBV13 to TRBJ2-1, with 9 bases matching TRBD2. This CDR3 comprises 18 residues. V lost 5 bases, J lost 3 bases, and 14 bases stayed unmatched. Germline V gives CDR1 PRHDT, CDR2 FYEKMQ (reference sequence). CDR3 residues: CASSLGEREALLYNEQFF. The CDR3, as DNA: TGTGCCAGCAGCCTCGGGGAGCGGGAGGCCCTCCTCTACAATGAGCAGTTCTTC.